The 30 T cell receptor beta chains below were found in one sample sequenced in a study of blood T cell repertoires in COVID-19. Some clones are missing from TCRdb's copy, which holds only in-frame ones; the method was immunoSEQ multiplex PCR. The data hold 350,000 to 550,000 clones, with about 89% observed a single time. Sequencing input: peripheral blood. The receptors stem from a woman younger than 45 with acute or convalescent COVID-19.

The chain is built from TRBV7-2 and TRBJ1-1; no clear D gene. CDR3 length equals 14 residues. From germline, CDR1 is SGHTA and CDR2 FQGNSA. V was shortened by 5 bases and J by 4 bases, with 14 bases between the two germline ends. CDR3 protein: CASSPPELGTEAFF. CDR3 DNA sequence: TGTGCCAGCAGCCCTCCGGAGTTAGGCACTGAAGCTTTCTTT. The full variable domain, completed using reference TRBV7-2 and TRBJ1-1, is GAGVSQSPSNKVTEKGKDVELRCDPISGHTALYWYRQSLGQGLEFLIYFQGNSAPDKSGLPSDRFSAERTGGSVSTLTIQRTQQEDSAVYLCASSPPELGTEAFFGQGTRLTVV.

The chain has TRBV29-1 and TRBJ2-1; 10 positions match TRBD1. V trimming: 6 bases; J trimming: 7 bases; junction bases outside the gene matches: 9. The germline gives CDR1 SQVTM, CDR2 ANQGSEA. The CDR3 consists of 14 residues. For the CDR3, the DNA is TGCAGCGTACGAACCGGGACAGGGGTGAATGAGCAGTTCTTC. Its protein product is CSVRTGTGVNEQFF.

The V and J genes are TRBV11-2 and TRBJ2-1, with TRBD2 matching over 12 bases. V shed 1 base and J 7 bases; nucleotides not matched to a gene: 5. The CDR3 sequence is 16 residues long. CDR1 is SGHAT and CDR2 is FQNNGV in the germline V gene. CDR3 protein: CASSLGLAGGPNEQFF. CDR3 DNA sequence: TGTGCCAGCAGCTTAGGGCTAGCGGGGGGGCCGAATGAGCAGTTCTTC.

The rearrangement uses TRBV19 and TRBJ1-5, with 9 bases lining up with TRBD1. The CDR3 spans 15 residues. CDR1 is LNHDA and CDR2 is SQIVND in the germline V gene (reference sequence). Trimming took 5 bases from V and 6 from J; bases not matched to a gene: 8. CDR3 region: CASSPRQGGGQPQHF. CDR3 coding DNA: TGTGCCAGTAGTCCAAGACAGGGGGGGGGTCAGCCCCAGCATTTT.

The V and J genes are TRBV6-5 and TRBJ1-2, with a tentative D call TRBD1 (6 bases). V lost 4 bases, J lost 4 bases, and 13 bases lay in between. The CDR3 runs to 14 residues. Germline CDR1 and CDR2: MNHEY and SVGAGI. The CDR3 here is CASSSPGDIYGYTF. CDR3 nucleotide sequence: TGTGCCAGCAGTTCTCCAGGGGATATCTATGGCTACACCTTC.

The CDR3 region has the DNA TGCAGCGTGCAGGACAGGGTATTAGATGGCTACACCTTC. As protein: CSVQDRVLDGYTF. The rearrangement links TRBV29-1 to TRBJ1-2, with 8 bases matching TRBD1. The CDR3 is 13 amino acids. J was trimmed by 6 bases and V by 6 bases; bases with no gene match: 9. Germline loops: CDR1 SQVTM, CDR2 ANQGSEA.

In this sample, this clone turned up once. V usage is TRBV5-1 and J usage is TRBJ1-3, with D unclear. Germline assignment: CDR1 SGHRS and CDR2 YFSETQ. The CDR3 loop spans 15 amino acids. V was shortened by 5 bases and J by 0 bases, with 12 bases between the two germline ends. The CDR3 DNA is TGCGCCAGCAGTTACGACCCGGGCTCTGGAAACACCATATATTTT. Residues: CASSYDPGSGNTIYF.

This chain joins TRBV19 and TRBJ1-5; D is uncertain. The V and J ends lost 2 bases and 10 bases respectively, with 15 bases between them. This CDR3 has 14 residues. Per the germline V gene, CDR1 is LNHDA and CDR2 is SQIVND (reference sequence). The CDR3 loop is CASSIMAGNSPQHF. The CDR3 DNA follows: TGTGCCAGTAGTATAATGGCGGGAAACTCCCCCCAGCATTTT.

CDR3 nucleotide sequence: TGTGCCAGCAGTTTTGCTAGGAACACTGAAGCTTTCTTT. This translates into CASSFARNTEAFF. V gene TRBV12-3 or TRBV12-4 combines with J gene TRBJ1-1; D is undetermined. The germline V and J ends were trimmed by 3 bases and 1 base, with 6 bases remaining between them. The CDR3 extends over 13 amino acids.

In DNA form, the CDR3 reads TGTGCCAGCAGCCAAAGGGGCAACGATGAAAAACTGTTTTTT. It is translated as CASSQRGNDEKLFF. V and J are TRBV3-1 (or the pseudogene TRBV3-2) and TRBJ1-4; a possible D gene is TRBD1 (5 bases). The CDR3 runs 14 residues. V gave up 2 bases and J gave up 6 bases, with 10 bases separating them. Germline CDR1 is LGHDT and CDR2 is YNNKEL (reference sequence).

The V gene is TRBV2, the J gene TRBJ2-1, with a tentative D call TRBD2 (6 bases). CDR1 is SNHLY, CDR2 FYNNEI, per germline. Deletions cut 11 bases from V and 6 bases from J, with 17 bases between. CDR3 size: 13 residues. The chain's CDR3 is CASGPGEVNEQFF. The CDR3 coding sequence is TGTGCCTCCGGTCCGGGGGAAGTCAATGAGCAGTTCTTC.

CDR3 sequence reads: CASSYEDRGGETQYF. The CDR3 DNA sequence: TGCGCCAGCAGCTATGAGGACAGGGGAGGAGAGACCCAGTACTTC. The chain is built from TRBV4-1 and TRBJ2-5, with 9 bases lining up with TRBD1. Germline CDR1 reads MGHRA; CDR2 reads YSYEKL. V dropped 5 bases and J dropped 4; count of bases not matched to a gene: 8. The CDR3 runs 15 residues.

The rearrangement uses TRBV5-1 and TRBJ1-6; TRBD1 aligns across 9 bases. Germline-derived CDR1 and CDR2 are SGHRS and YFSETQ. The CDR3 is 15 amino acids. V lost 3 bases and J lost 10; bases outside the gene matches: 8. The CDR3 nucleotides are TGCGCCAGCAGCTCCGCGACGGGACAGGGCTCACCCCTCCACTTT. This sequence encodes CASSSATGQGSPLHF.

This chain's CDR3 is CASTFGTLTYEQYF. Written as DNA, the CDR3 is TGTGCCAGTACCTTCGGGACTTTAACCTACGAGCAGTACTTC. V and J are TRBV19 and TRBJ2-7; a weak D match, TRBD2 (6 bases). In germline, CDR1 is LNHDA, CDR2 SQIVND (reference sequence). CDR3 length: 14 amino acids. V was clipped by 7 bases and J by 2 bases, with 15 bases between them.

This chain joins TRBV30 and TRBJ2-4; TRBD2 matches 11 bases. The germline gives CDR1 GTSNPN, CDR2 SVGIG (reference sequence). This CDR3 is 16 amino acids long. V shed 2 bases, J shed 8 bases, and the junction held 11 bases outside the gene matches. The CDR3 protein is CAWSPGLAAISYIQYF. The CDR3 region has the DNA TGTGCCTGGAGTCCGGGACTAGCGGCAATCAGTTACATTCAGTACTTC.

The chain links TRBV6-6 to TRBJ1-5; D gene uncertain. CDR1 is MNHNY, CDR2 SVGAGI, per germline (reference sequence). V dropped 3 bases and J dropped 0 bases, with 9 bases sitting between them. The CDR3 totals 15 residues. The CDR3 nucleotides read TGTGCCAGCAGTTATCGTGCGGGTAGCAATCAGCCCCAGCATTTT. Translated, it gives CASSYRAGSNQPQHF.

About this clone: Other DNA sequences in the sample encode the same CDR3. V and J are TRBV27 and TRBJ1-6, with 9 nucleotides matching TRBD1. Germline CDR1 is MNHEY and CDR2 is SMNVEV (reference sequence). The CDR3 has 15 amino acids. V trimming: 6 bases; J trimming: 7 bases; junction bases outside the gene matches: 7. In DNA, the CDR3 is TGTGCCAGCAGCCCGGACAGGGGTTACAATTCACCCCTCCACTTT. Residues: CASSPDRGYNSPLHF.

The table lists this clone with a count of one. The chain carries TRBV27 and TRBJ1-2; D possibly corresponds to TRBD1 (6 bases). V was trimmed by 0 bases and J by 4 bases, leaving 15 bases between them. Per the germline V gene, CDR1 is MNHEY and CDR2 is SMNVEV (reference sequence). The CDR3 runs to 16 residues. CDR3 sequence reads: CASSLSGGSYLYGYTF. Here the CDR3 DNA reads TGTGCCAGCAGTTTATCTGGGGGCAGCTACCTCTATGGCTACACCTTC.

J is TRBJ1-6 and V is TRBV7-2; D is perhaps TRBD1 (6 bases). There are 15 residues in the CDR3. Germline V gene data show CDR1 as SGHTA and CDR2 as FQGNSA. The germline V and J ends were trimmed by 4 bases and 5 bases, with 12 bases remaining between them. The CDR3 bases are TGTGCCAGCAGCTCCCAGGGACAAGATAATTCACCCCTCCACTTT. Amino acid sequence: CASSSQGQDNSPLHF.

The chain is built from TRBV5-1 and TRBJ2-3; D may be TRBD2 (6 bases). The CDR3 spans 15 residues. V shed 5 bases and J shed 2 bases, with 15 bases lying between them. Per the germline V gene, CDR1 is SGHRS and CDR2 is YFSETQ. Here the CDR3 DNA reads TGCGCCAGCAGGATACTAGCTCTAGTCACAGATACGCAGTATTTT. It is translated as CASRILALVTDTQYF. The full variable domain, its missing parts supplied by reference TRBV5-1 and TRBJ2-3, is KAGVTQTPRYLIKTRGQQVTLSCSPISGHRSVSWYQQTPGQGLQFLFEYFSETQRNKGNFPGRFSGRQFSNSRSEMNVSTLELGDSALYLCASRILALVTDTQYFGPGTRLTVL.

The chain recombines TRBV3-1 (or the pseudogene TRBV3-2) with TRBJ2-3, with no clear D. Deletions cut 1 base from V and 5 bases from J, with 4 bases between. The CDR3 consists of 12 residues. Germline CDR1 and CDR2: LGHDT and YNNKEL (reference sequence). The chain's CDR3 is CASSQAEDTQYF. The CDR3 DNA sequence: TGTGCCAGCAGCCAAGCAGAAGATACGCAGTATTTT.

Only one count was recorded for this clone. The gene calls are TRBV6-5 and TRBJ2-3, with TRBD2 identical over 9 bases. The CDR3 runs to 15 residues. Germline values: CDR1 MNHEY, CDR2 SVGAGI. The ends lost 6 bases at V and 0 bases at J; junction bases unmatched: 4. CDR3 coding DNA: TGTGCCAGCAGCCGGACTAGCGCTAGCACAGATACGCAGTATTTT. It encodes CASSRTSASTDTQYF.

The table lists this clone with a count of one. The J gene is TRBJ2-2, the V gene TRBV21-1; TRBD2, the table's D call, lacks a check against the DNA. TRBV21-1 is recorded as a pseudogene. This CDR3 spans 14 amino acids. The CDR3 nucleotides read TGTGCCAGCAGCGCGGGGGTTCCCGAAAGGGAGCTGTTTTTT. Translation gives CASSAGVPERELFF.

The chain recombines TRBV6-1 with TRBJ1-2; D not resolved. CDR1 and CDR2 (germline): MNHNS, SASEGT. This CDR3 has 13 amino acids. V lost 1 base and J 4 bases, leaving 7 bases between the germline ends. The CDR3 sequence is CASSEGLSYGYTF. The CDR3 DNA follows: TGTGCCAGCAGTGAAGGACTATCCTATGGCTACACCTTC.

The rearrangement links TRBV6-5 to TRBJ2-2; 7 bases fit TRBD1. With 7 bases clipped from V and 3 bases from J, the junction kept 8 bases outside the gene matches. This CDR3 spans 15 amino acids. CDR1 is MNHEY, CDR2 SVGAGI, per germline. CDR3 amino acids: CASTRDRRYTGELFF. The CDR3 DNA follows: TGTGCCAGCACCAGGGACAGACGTTACACCGGGGAGCTGTTTTTT.

V usage is TRBV15 and J usage is TRBJ2-7, with D possibly being TRBD1 (6 bases). The CDR3 contains 13 residues. V shed 10 bases and J shed 0 bases, with 13 bases lying between them. In germline, CDR1 is LNHNV, CDR2 YYDKDF (reference sequence). The CDR3 reads CASQQGSSYEQYF. The DNA for the CDR3 is TGTGCCAGCCAACAGGGTAGCTCCTACGAGCAGTACTTC.

The chain recombines TRBV29-1 with TRBJ1-2; D remains unclear. V lost 8 bases to trimming and J lost 2 bases, with 18 bases between them. This CDR3 has 14 residues. In germline, CDR1 is SQVTM, CDR2 ANQGSEA. CDR3 sequence (DNA): TGCAGCACTCCCCCCGAGGGATTAAACTATGGCTACACCTTC. This encodes CSTPPEGLNYGYTF.

This clone was seen once. The rearrangement links TRBV7-9 to TRBJ2-3, with 8 positions matching TRBD2. The germline V gene encodes CDR1 SEHNR and CDR2 FQNEAQ (reference sequence). CDR3 size: 16 residues. V lost 6 bases and J lost 3; bases outside the gene matches: 11. CDR3 bases: TGTGCCAGCAGTCACCGGGGGGGCCTTGGTACAGATACGCAGTATTTT. This codes for CASSHRGGLGTDTQYF. Based on the CDR3 plus reference TRBV7-9 and TRBJ2-3, the full variable domain is DTGVSQNPRHKITKRGQNVTFRCDPISEHNRLYWYRQTLGQGPEFLTYFQNEAQLEKSRLLSDRFSAERPKGSFSTLEIQRTEQGDSAMYLCASSHRGGLGTDTQYFGPGTRLTVL.

This sequence joins TRBV20-1 and TRBJ2-7; D may be TRBD1 (5 bases). The length of the CDR3 is 11 residues. The V end was cut by 6 bases, the J end by 4 bases, with 10 bases between. Germline V CDR1 and CDR2: DFQATT, SNEGSKA (reference sequence). In DNA, the CDR3 is TGCAGTGCCCCGGCAGGGTACGAGCAGTACTTC. Amino acids: CSAPAGYEQYF.

A single count supports this clone. The CDR3 sequence: CASSWDYRGSFHEQYF. DNA for the CDR3: TGTGCCAGCAGTTGGGATTATAGGGGCAGTTTCCACGAGCAGTACTTC. The chain employs TRBV6-2 or TRBV6-3 and TRBJ2-7; the D gene is possibly TRBD1 (5 bases). Germline-derived CDR1 and CDR2 are MNHEY and SVGEGT. The CDR3 covers 16 residues. V was trimmed by 4 bases and J by 5 bases, leaving 21 bases between them.